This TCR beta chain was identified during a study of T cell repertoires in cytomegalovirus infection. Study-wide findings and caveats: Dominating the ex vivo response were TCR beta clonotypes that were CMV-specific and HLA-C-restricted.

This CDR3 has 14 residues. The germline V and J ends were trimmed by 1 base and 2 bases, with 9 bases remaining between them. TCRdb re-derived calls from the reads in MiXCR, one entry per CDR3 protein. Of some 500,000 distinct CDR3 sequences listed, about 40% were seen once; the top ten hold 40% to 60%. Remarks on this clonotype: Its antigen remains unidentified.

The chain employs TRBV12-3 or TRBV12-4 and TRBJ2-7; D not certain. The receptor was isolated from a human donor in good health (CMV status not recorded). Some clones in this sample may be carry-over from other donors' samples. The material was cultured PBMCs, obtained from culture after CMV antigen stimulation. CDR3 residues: CASSLEGSPYEQYF. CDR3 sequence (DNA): TGTGCCAGCAGTTTAGAAGGGTCCCCCTACGAGCAGTACTTC.